This TCR beta chain was identified during a study of early T cells in non-severe SARS-CoV-2 infection. TCRdb called the 5' RACE reads again in MiXCR, with one record for every CDR3 protein. Of 54,000 or so distinct CDR3 sequences detected, about 12% appear once; the ten largest clones hold around 4.5%. This clonotype came up a few times. This receptor was taken from an adult who was a healthcare worker with PCR-confirmed SARS-CoV-2 infection or an uninfected control (not recorded which). Sequenced sample: whole blood.

CDR3 loop: CSAMANTEAFF. The CDR3, as DNA: TGCAGTGCTATGGCGAACACTGAAGCTTTCTTT. V is TRBV20-1 and J is TRBJ1-1; D remains unclear. The V and J ends lost 4 bases and 1 base respectively, with 4 bases between them. CDR3 length: 11 amino acids. Per germline, CDR1 DFQATT and CDR2 SNEGSKA (reference sequence).